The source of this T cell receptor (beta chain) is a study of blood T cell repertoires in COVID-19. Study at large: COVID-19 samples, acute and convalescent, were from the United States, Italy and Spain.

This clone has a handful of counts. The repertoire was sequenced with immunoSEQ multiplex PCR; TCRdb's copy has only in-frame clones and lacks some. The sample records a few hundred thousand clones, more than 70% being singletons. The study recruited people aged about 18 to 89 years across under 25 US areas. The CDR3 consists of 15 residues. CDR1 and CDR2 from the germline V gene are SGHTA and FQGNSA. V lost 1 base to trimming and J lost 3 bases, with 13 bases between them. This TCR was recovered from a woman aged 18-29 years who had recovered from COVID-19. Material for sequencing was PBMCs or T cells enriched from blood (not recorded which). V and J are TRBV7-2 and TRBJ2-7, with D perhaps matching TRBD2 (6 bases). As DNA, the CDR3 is TGTGCCAGCAGCTTAGATGGGGCGGGAAACTACGAGCAGTACTTC. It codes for CASSLDGAGNYEQYF.